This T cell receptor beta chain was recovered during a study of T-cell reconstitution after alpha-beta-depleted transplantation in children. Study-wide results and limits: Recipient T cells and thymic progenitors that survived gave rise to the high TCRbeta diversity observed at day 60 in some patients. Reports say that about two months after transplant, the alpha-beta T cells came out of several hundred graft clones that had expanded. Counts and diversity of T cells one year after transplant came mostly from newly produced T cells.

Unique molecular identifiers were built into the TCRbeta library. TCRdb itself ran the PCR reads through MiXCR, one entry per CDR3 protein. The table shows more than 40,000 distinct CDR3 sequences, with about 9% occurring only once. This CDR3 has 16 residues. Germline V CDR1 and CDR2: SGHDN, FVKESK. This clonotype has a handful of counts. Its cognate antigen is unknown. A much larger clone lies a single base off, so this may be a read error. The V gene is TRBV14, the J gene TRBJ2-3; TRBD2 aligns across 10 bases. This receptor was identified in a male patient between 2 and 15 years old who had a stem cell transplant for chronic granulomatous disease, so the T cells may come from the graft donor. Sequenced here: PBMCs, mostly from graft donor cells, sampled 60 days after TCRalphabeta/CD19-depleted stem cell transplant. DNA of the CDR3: TGTGCCAGCAGCCCCCCGGCTAGCGGGAGCGCAGATACGCATTATTTT. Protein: CASSPPASGSADTHYF. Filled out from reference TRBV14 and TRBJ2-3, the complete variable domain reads EAGVTQFPSHSVIEKGQTVTLRCDPISGHDNLYWYRRVMGKEIKFLLHFVKESKQDESGMPNNRFLAERTGGTYSTLKVQPAELEDSGVYFCASSPPASGSADTHYFGPGTRLTVL.